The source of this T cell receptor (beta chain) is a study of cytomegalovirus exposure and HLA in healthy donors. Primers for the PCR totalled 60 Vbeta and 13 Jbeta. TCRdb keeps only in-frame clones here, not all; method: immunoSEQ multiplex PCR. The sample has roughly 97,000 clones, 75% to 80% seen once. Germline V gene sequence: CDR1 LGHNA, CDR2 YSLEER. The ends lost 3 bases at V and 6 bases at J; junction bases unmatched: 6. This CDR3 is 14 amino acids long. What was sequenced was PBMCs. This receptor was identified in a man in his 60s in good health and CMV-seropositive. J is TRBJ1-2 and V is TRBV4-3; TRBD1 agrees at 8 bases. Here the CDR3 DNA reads TGCGCCAGCAGCCAGCTCCAGGGGGCTCATGGCTACACCTTC. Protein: CASSQLQGAHGYTF.